These 11 T cell receptor beta chains were all obtained from the same sample, sequenced in a study of blood T cell repertoires in COVID-19. Method: immunoSEQ multiplex PCR; TCRdb's copy keeps in-frame clones and lacks some. The sample lists some 290,000 clones, about 90% occurring once. Sequences were obtained from peripheral blood. The receptor source for this set is a woman aged 30 to 39 with COVID-19, enrolled during active disease.

The V call is TRBV7-6, the J call TRBJ1-5; 10 bases map to TRBD1. Germline loops: CDR1 SGHVS, CDR2 FNYEAQ. J gave up 4 bases and V 5 bases, and 5 bases lay outside the gene matches. This CDR3 has 15 residues. The CDR3 coding sequence is TGTGCCAGCAGCCCAAGGACAGGGGGTAATCAGCCCCAGCATTTT. This encodes CASSPRTGGNQPQHF.

The chain links TRBV30 to TRBJ2-5; D possibly corresponds to TRBD2 (5 bases). The CDR3 sequence is 12 residues long. Germline lookup yields CDR1 GTSNPN and CDR2 SVGIG (reference sequence). Trimming shortened V by 2 bases and J by 1 base, and 5 bases separated the two germline ends. CDR3 sequence reads: CAWSRGQETQYF. CDR3 in DNA: TGTGCCTGGAGTCGGGGCCAAGAGACCCAGTACTTC.

The V and J genes are TRBV30 and TRBJ1-6; 7 bases are a match to TRBD1. CDR3 size: 14 residues. Per the germline V gene, CDR1 is GTSNPN and CDR2 is SVGIG (reference sequence). V lost 3 bases, J lost 10 bases, and 9 bases stayed unmatched. Here the CDR3 DNA reads TGTGCCTGGAGGGTTCGACAGGGAGGATCACCCCTCCACTTT. It translates to CAWRVRQGGSPLHF.

The CDR3 loop reads CAWSARGFGDTQYF. The CDR3 region has the DNA TGTGCCTGGAGCGCAAGAGGGTTCGGGGATACGCAGTATTTT. The V gene is TRBV30, the J gene TRBJ2-3; D is perhaps TRBD2 (5 bases). Germline V gives CDR1 GTSNPN, CDR2 SVGIG (reference sequence). V was shortened by 3 bases and J by 6 bases, with 16 bases between the two germline ends. This CDR3 region has 14 residues.

This clone occurred a few times. The chain employs TRBV6-1 and TRBJ2-3; 9 nucleotides align to TRBD1. V dropped 2 bases and J dropped 2; count of bases not matched to a gene: 11. The CDR3 extends over 18 amino acids. Germline V gives CDR1 MNHNS, CDR2 SASEGT. CDR3 nucleotides: TGTGCCAGCAGTGAAATAGTGGGGACAGGGCTTTCCACAGATACGCAGTATTTT. Translation: CASSEIVGTGLSTDTQYF.

The table lists this clone with a count of one. V is TRBV5-6 and J is TRBJ2-3, with a weak D call TRBD1 (6 bases). CDR3 size: 16 residues. In germline, CDR1 is SGHDT, CDR2 YYEEEE. The germline V and J ends were trimmed by 4 bases and 2 bases, with 17 bases remaining between them. The DNA for the CDR3 is TGTGCCAGCAGCGCCCTGGACAGCCAACCCACAGATACGCAGTATTTT. Amino acid sequence: CASSALDSQPTDTQYF.

This chain joins TRBV2 and TRBJ2-1, with TRBD2 matching 8 bases. Germline CDR1 reads SNHLY; CDR2 reads FYNNEI. V lost 8 bases to trimming and J lost 2 bases; unmatched junction nucleotides: 11. The CDR3 is made up of 16 amino acids. In DNA form, the CDR3 reads TGTGCCAGCCGAGCGGGGGTAACCCTTGCCTACAATGAGCAGTTCTTC. This translates into CASRAGVTLAYNEQFF.

The chain uses TRBV30 and TRBJ1-4; D perhaps matches TRBD1 (6 bases). CDR1 and CDR2 (germline): GTSNPN, SVGIG (reference sequence). The CDR3 spans 12 residues. CDR3 sequence reads: CATRGTNEKLFF. In nucleotides, the CDR3 is TGTGCTACCAGGGGAACTAATGAAAAACTGTTTTTT.

This sequence joins TRBV2 and TRBJ1-4; possible D gene TRBD1, 6 bases. V was shortened by 5 bases and J by 0 bases, with 16 bases between the two germline ends. In germline, CDR1 is SNHLY, CDR2 FYNNEI. The length of the CDR3 is 17 residues. The CDR3: CASSPLLGGPTNEKLFF. DNA for the CDR3: TGTGCCAGCAGTCCACTACTGGGGGGGCCAACTAATGAAAAACTGTTTTTT.

This chain uses TRBV9 with TRBJ2-5; 7 bases align to TRBD2. From germline, CDR1 is SGDLS and CDR2 YYNGEE. This CDR3 has 15 residues. The J segment lost 5 bases and the V segment lost 0 bases, leaving 7 bases of the junction unmatched. CDR3 loop: CASSVAPTSAETQYF. CDR3 in DNA: TGTGCCAGCAGCGTAGCTCCCACTAGCGCGGAGACCCAGTACTTC. Using reference TRBV9 and TRBJ2-5 for the parts outside the CDR3, the full variable domain is DSGVTQTPKHLITATGQRVTLRCSPRSGDLSVYWYQQSLDQGLQFLIQYYNGEERAKGNILERFSAQQFPDLHSELNLSSLELGDSALYFCASSVAPTSAETQYFGPGTRLLVL.

J is TRBJ2-1 and V is TRBV7-9, with 10 bases fitting TRBD2. The CDR3 length is 15 residues. CDR1 is SEHNR and CDR2 is FQNEAQ in the germline V gene (reference sequence). V was clipped by 3 bases and J by 5 bases; unmatched bases: 4. CDR3 in DNA: TGTGCCAGCAGCTTGGGGACTAGCGTGAACAATGAGCAGTTCTTC. Amino acid sequence: CASSLGTSVNNEQFF.